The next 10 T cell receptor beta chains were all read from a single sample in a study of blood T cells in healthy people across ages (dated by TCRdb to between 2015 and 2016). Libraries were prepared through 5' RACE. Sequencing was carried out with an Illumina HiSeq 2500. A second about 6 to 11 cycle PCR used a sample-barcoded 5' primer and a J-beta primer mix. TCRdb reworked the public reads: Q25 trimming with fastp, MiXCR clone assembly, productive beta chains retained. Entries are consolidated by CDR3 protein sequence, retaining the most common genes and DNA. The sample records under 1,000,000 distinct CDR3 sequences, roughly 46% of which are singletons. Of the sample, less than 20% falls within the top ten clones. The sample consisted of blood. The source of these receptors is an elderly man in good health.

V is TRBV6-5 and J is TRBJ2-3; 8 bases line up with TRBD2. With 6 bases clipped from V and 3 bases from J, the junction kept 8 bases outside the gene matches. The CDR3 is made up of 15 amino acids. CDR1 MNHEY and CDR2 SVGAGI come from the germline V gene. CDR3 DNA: TGTGCCAGCAGCGTCACTAGCGGAGTGACAGATACGCAGTATTTT. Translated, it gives CASSVTSGVTDTQYF.

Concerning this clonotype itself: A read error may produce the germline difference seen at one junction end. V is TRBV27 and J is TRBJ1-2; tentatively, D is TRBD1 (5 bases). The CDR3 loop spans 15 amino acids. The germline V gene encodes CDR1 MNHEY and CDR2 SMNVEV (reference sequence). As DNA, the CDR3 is TGTGCCGGCAGTCTCTACCGGGACGGCGGAGAAGGCTACACCTTC. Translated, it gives CAGSLYRDGGEGYTF.

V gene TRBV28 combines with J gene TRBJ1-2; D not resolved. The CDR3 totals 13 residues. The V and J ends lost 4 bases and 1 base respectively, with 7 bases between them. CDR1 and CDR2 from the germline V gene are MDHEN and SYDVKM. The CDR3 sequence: CASSSEFNYGYTF. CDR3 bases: TGTGCCAGCAGTTCCGAGTTTAACTATGGCTACACCTTC.

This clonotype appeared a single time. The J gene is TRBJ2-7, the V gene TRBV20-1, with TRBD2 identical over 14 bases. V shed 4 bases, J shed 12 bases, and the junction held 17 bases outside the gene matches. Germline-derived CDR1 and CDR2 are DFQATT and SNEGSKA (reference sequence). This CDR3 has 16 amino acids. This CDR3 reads CSAKPGLAGVLGTRYF. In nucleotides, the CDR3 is TGCAGTGCTAAGCCGGGACTAGCGGGAGTTTTGGGGACCCGGTACTTC.

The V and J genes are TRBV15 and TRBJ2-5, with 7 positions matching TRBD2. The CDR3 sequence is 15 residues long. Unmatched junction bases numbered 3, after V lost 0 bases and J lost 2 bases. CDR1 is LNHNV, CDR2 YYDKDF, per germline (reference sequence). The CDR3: CATSRERAGQETQYF. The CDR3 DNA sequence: TGTGCCACCAGCAGAGAGAGAGCGGGACAAGAGACCCAGTACTTC. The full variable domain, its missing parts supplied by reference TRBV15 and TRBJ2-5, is DAMVIQNPRYQVTQFGKPVTLSCSQTLNHNVMYWYQQKSSQAPKLLFHYYDKDFNNEADTPDNFQSRRPNTSFCFLDIRSPGLGDTAMYLCATSRERAGQETQYFGPGTRLLVL.

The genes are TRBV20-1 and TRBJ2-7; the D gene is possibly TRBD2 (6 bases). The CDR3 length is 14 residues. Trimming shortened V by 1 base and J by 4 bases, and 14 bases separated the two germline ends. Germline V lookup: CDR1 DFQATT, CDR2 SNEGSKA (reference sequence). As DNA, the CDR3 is TGCAGTGCTAGAGGACGGGAGAATCGATACGAGCAGTACTTC. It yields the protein CSARGRENRYEQYF.

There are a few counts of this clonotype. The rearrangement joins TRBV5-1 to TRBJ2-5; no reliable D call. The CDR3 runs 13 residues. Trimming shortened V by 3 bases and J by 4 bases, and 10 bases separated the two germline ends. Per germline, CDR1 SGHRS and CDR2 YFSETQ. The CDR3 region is CASSSSVRETQYF. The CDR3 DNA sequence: TGCGCCAGCAGCTCGAGCGTCCGAGAGACCCAGTACTTC.

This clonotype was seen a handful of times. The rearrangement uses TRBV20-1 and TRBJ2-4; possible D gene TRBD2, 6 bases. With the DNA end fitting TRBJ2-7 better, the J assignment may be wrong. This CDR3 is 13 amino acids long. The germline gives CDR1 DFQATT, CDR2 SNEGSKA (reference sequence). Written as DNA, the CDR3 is TGCAGTGCTAGTGATAGCGGTTCCTACGAGCAGTACTTC. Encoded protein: CSASDSGSYEQYF.

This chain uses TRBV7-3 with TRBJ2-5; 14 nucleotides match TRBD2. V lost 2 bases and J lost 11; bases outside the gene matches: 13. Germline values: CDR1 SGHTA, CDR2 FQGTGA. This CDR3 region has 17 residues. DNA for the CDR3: TGTGCCAGCAGCTTAGGTGGCGGGACTAGCGGGAGTAATGAGCAGTACTTC. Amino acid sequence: CASSLGGGTSGSNEQYF.

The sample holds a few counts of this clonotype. CDR3 amino acids: CASSAVLLAGVRNEQFF. In nucleotides, the CDR3 is TGTGCCAGCAGCGCCGTACTTTTAGCGGGAGTTAGGAATGAGCAGTTCTTC. The chain is built from TRBV9 and TRBJ2-1; 9 positions match TRBD2. This CDR3 region has 17 residues. CDR1 and CDR2 (germline): SGDLS, YYNGEE. V dropped 3 bases and J dropped 7; count of bases not matched to a gene: 14. Looking up the rest from reference TRBV9 and TRBJ2-1 gives the full variable domain: DSGVTQTPKHLITATGQRVTLRCSPRSGDLSVYWYQQSLDQGLQFLIQYYNGEERAKGNILERFSAQQFPDLHSELNLSSLELGDSALYFCASSAVLLAGVRNEQFFGPGTRLTVL.